The table lists the clone carrying this T cell receptor (beta chain) with a few counts. Its antigen is undetermined. Germline CDR1 MNHNS, CDR2 SASEGT. Germline trimming cut 2 bases from V and 7 bases from J; bases unmatched to any gene: 4. The CDR3 spans 14 residues. Clones were read by immunoSEQ multiplex PCR, and TCRdb kept only the in-frame ones, dropping some. The repertoire holds about 50,000 clones, with roughly 93% as singletons. The entry originates in a study of cytomegalovirus exposure and HLA in healthy donors. Study-level information: In a later analysis, the roughly 120 validation repertoires were reported to have used the same platform as the 600 to 700 first-cohort repertoires. Whole-study findings and limits: According to the study, 150 to 200 TCR beta chains were cytomegalovirus-associated. Confirmation was obtained in vitro that a few CMV-associated chains are specific for CMV antigens. Despite most TCR sequences being rare, some public TCRs occurred in many donors.

The sequence was collected from a woman in her late teens or twenties in good health and CMV-seropositive. This chain joins TRBV6-1 and TRBJ1-5; 8 nucleotides line up with TRBD1. The sequenced sample consisted of PBMCs. CDR3 protein: CASSENRGGQPQHF. The CDR3 DNA reads TGTGCCAGCAGTGAAAACAGGGGGGGACAGCCCCAGCATTTT.